This T cell receptor beta chain was sequenced in a study of shared clonotypes between healthy human individuals. Study-wide results and caveats: Sequencing depth was expected to affect clonotype sharing among donors. As a rule, naive subsets had a larger estimated richness than memory subsets.

Donors were Caucasian adults residing in Nashville, Tennessee, USA. Note on this clone: Its target is not known.

Sorted-subset replicate PCR reactions contained 200 ng DNA, corresponding to around 30,000 T cell genomes. The protocol was immunoSEQ multiplex PCR, while the TCRdb copy is restricted to in-frame clones and leaves out a portion. The sample shows roughly 2.2 million clones, approximately 93% of them seen only once. Germline V gene lookup returns CDR1 SGHRS and CDR2 YFSETQ. Trimming removed 0 bases from V and 5 bases from J, with 13 bases in between. CDR3 length equals 15 residues. V gene TRBV5-1 combines with J gene TRBJ2-3, with D perhaps TRBD2 (6 bases). Sequencing was done on a sample of naive CD4+ T cells from PBMCs. The subset denotes: CD45RA+ positively selected. This clonotype was sampled from a man between 18 and 29 years old in good health. Some clones in this sample may be carry-over from other donors' samples. Written as DNA, the CDR3 is TGCGCCAGCAGCTTGGCGATGGGGGGAAGAGATACGCAGTATTTT. Protein product: CASSLAMGGRDTQYF.